This T cell receptor (beta chain) was sequenced in a study of blood T cells in healthy people across ages (dated by TCRdb to 2013 to 2016). Study-level background: In model experiments, roughly one uniquely barcoded TCR beta cDNA molecule per two T cells was captured by template switching. Donors were grouped into four age groups: young (average approximately 15 years), middle-aged (around 39), aged (over 55) and long-lived (around 80). To avoid experimental bias, donors of different ages were distributed randomly across sequencing lanes. Using the same blood draw, the study looked at two additional independent replicas of 1 million unique cDNA reads for two donors, one aged 18 to 30 and the other aged 80 or older. The study measured age-related changes in TCR beta repertoire diversity using deep sequencing normalized with unique cDNA molecular identifiers. The investigation overall reported the following: Estimates of total diversity based on one million sequenced T cells were considered lower bounds and underestimates. There was a strong correlation between observed TCR beta diversity and the percentage of naive T cells measured by flow cytometry. As age increased, observed TCR beta diversity per million T cells dropped in a roughly linear way, and a significant reduction was already evident by age about 40. Because donor CMV infection status was unknown, age-related changes in expanded clonotypes were potentially confounded. Compared with the aged group, the long-lived group had more naive CD4+ T cells, fewer expanded clones and increased TCR diversity, suggesting age selection. Because profiling used bulk unsorted PBMCs, naive and antigen-experienced compartments could not be compared conclusively.

Germline trimming amounts to 3 bases on V and 2 bases on J, with 10 as the count of junction bases outside the gene matches. As encoded in the germline V gene (reference sequence), CDR1 is MNHEY while CDR2 is SMNVEV. From the cysteine up to the phenylalanine, the CDR3 has a length of 16 residues. Here the CDR3 DNA is all that survives: 48 bases in frame from base 1. The approximately 39 donors, aged about 6 to 90 years, were systemically healthy Caucasian individuals from Russia. Ten milliliters of peripheral blood were drawn from each donor into EDTA-treated Vacutainer tubes. Ficoll-Paque density-gradient centrifugation was used to isolate PBMCs, with at least 6.5 million per sample. Total RNA was extracted from PBMCs with Trizol reagent, with at least 5 micrograms obtained per sample. For every donor, an aliquot of PBMCs went through flow cytometry to measure the percentages of naive CD45RAhigh/CD27high T cells.

With regard to this clonotype: No antigen is known for it. Nothing much larger sits one base from this clone, and base qualities are not available.

Library creation used 5' RACE. The run used an Illumina HiSeq 2500. A second PCR of 7 to 11 cycles was performed with a sample-barcoded 5' primer and a J-beta primer mix. Each TCR beta cDNA molecule received a unique molecular identifier from a template-switch 5' adaptor carrying 12 random nucleotides. At least 2.5 million CDR3-containing paired-end reads were obtained from each sample. First-strand cDNA was synthesized from all RNA with the Mint cDNA synthesis kit, primed by a TRBC-specific oligonucleotide. After uracil-DNA glycosylase treatment, a first 18-cycle PCR used universal primers M1SS and BC2_uni_R on all cDNA. The paper's processing steps were these. For normalization, 1 million high-quality reads were randomly selected from each sample, with every read carrying a distinct molecular identifier. Reads sharing molecular identifiers were discarded rather than binned into consensus sequences. MiTCR, set to a Q25 quality threshold and the strictest error-elimination algorithm, was used for CDR3 identification, clonotype clustering and error correction. Lower-bound total TCR beta diversity was estimated with a nonparametric unseen species model using Euler transformation. The public reads were reprocessed in TCRdb via fastp at Q25 and MiXCR, keeping in-frame beta chains. Entries that share a CDR3 protein sequence are merged under the most common genes and DNA. The V and J calls follow TCRdb's processing rather than the paper's. In all, the sample holds 1 million or so distinct CDR3 sequences, and less than 50% of those were seen once. Clones ranked in the top ten supply 15% to 20% of the sample.

Sequenced sample: blood. The TCR comes from a woman aged 55-70 years in good health. The rearranged segments are TRBV27 and TRBJ2-7, and 7 junctional nucleotides match TRBD1. The CDR3 here reads CASSLVTGTDTYEQYF. The nucleotide sequence is TGTGCCAGCAGTTTGGTGACCGGGACAGATACCTACGAGCAGTACTTC.